The rows below give T cell receptor beta chains drawn from one sample of a study of graft-versus-host responses after intestinal transplantation. The table came from immunoSEQ multiplex PCR; TCRdb's copy has only in-frame clones and leaves some out. The table lists 25,000 or so clones, 90% of them singletons, with roughly 2.1% in the top ten. Here the sequenced sample was PBMCs, taken around 40 days after intestinal transplant. The receptor source for this set is a human patient who received an intestinal transplant, so some T cells may come from the graft donor. CDR3s include the opening cysteine and the closing phenylalanine or tryptophan. The order of the fields is CDR3 protein, CDR3 DNA, J gene, V gene, D gene. D genes are given only for firm matches.

CDR3aa: CSATQGGEQYF; CDR3nt: TGCAGTGCTACACAGGGAGGCGAGCAGTACTTC; j_gene: TRBJ2-7; v_gene: TRBV20-1; d_gene: NA
CDR3aa: CASSFSGRSSDEQYF; CDR3nt: TGTGCCAGCAGTTTTAGCGGGAGGTCGTCGGACGAGCAGTACTTC; j_gene: TRBJ2-7; v_gene: TRBV27; d_gene: TRBD2
CDR3aa: CASSSQVANEKLFF; CDR3nt: TGTGCCAGCAGCTCTCAGGTGGCTAACGAAAAACTGTTTTTT; j_gene: TRBJ1-4; v_gene: TRBV11-2; d_gene: NA
CDR3aa: CASSWDRGGELFF; CDR3nt: TGTGCCAGCAGCTGGGACCGCGGAGGGGAGCTGTTTTTT; j_gene: TRBJ2-2; v_gene: TRBV7-3; d_gene: NA
CDR3aa: CASSLATSGIYEQYF; CDR3nt: TGTGCCAGCAGCTTAGCGACTAGCGGGATTTACGAGCAGTACTTC; j_gene: TRBJ2-7; v_gene: TRBV7-2; d_gene: TRBD2
CDR3aa: CASSPYGSGQGHSGNTIYF; CDR3nt: TGTGCCAGCAGCCCCTACGGGTCGGGACAGGGCCACTCTGGAAACACCATATATTTT; j_gene: TRBJ1-3; v_gene: TRBV7-2; d_gene: TRBD1
CDR3aa: CASSPKELDGQASNEKLFF; CDR3nt: TGTGCCAGCAGCCCGAAAGAACTGGATGGACAGGCGTCTAATGAAAAACTGTTTTTT; j_gene: TRBJ1-4; v_gene: TRBV7-3; d_gene: TRBD1
CDR3aa: CASSVGHSGNTIYF; CDR3nt: TGTGCCAGCAGCGTAGGACACTCTGGAAACACCATATATTTT; j_gene: TRBJ1-3; v_gene: TRBV9; d_gene: NA
CDR3aa: CASSLISGERYEQYF; CDR3nt: TGTGCCAGCAGCTTGATTAGCGGTGAGCGATACGAGCAGTACTTC; j_gene: TRBJ2-7; v_gene: TRBV11-2; d_gene: NA
CDR3aa: CASSVAPGETSSYNEQFF; CDR3nt: TGTGCCAGCAGCGTAGCCCCAGGGGAGACGAGCTCCTACAATGAGCAGTTCTTC; j_gene: TRBJ2-1; v_gene: TRBV9; d_gene: NA
CDR3aa: CASSRGREGGEQYF; CDR3nt: TGTGCCAGCTCCCGGGGTCGGGAAGGCGGCGAGCAGTACTTC; j_gene: TRBJ2-7; v_gene: TRBV18; d_gene: NA
CDR3aa: CASRWDGRFSGANVLTF; CDR3nt: TGTGCCAGCAGATGGGACGGAAGATTCTCTGGGGCCAACGTCCTGACTTTC; j_gene: TRBJ2-6; v_gene: TRBV28; d_gene: NA
CDR3aa: CASSLGGEGLSEQYF; CDR3nt: TGTGCCAGCAGTTTGGGGGGGGAGGGCCTCTCCGAGCAGTACTTC; j_gene: TRBJ2-7; v_gene: TRBV27; d_gene: TRBD2
CDR3aa: CASSFLGGAVGYTF; CDR3nt: TGTGCCAGCAGTTTTTTGGGTGGGGCGGTTGGCTACACCTTC; j_gene: TRBJ1-2; v_gene: TRBV28; d_gene: NA
CDR3aa: CASTLSSGAGETQYF; CDR3nt: TGTGCCAGCACGTTGAGTAGCGGAGCAGGGGAGACCCAGTACTTC; j_gene: TRBJ2-5; v_gene: TRBV6-5; d_gene: NA
CDR3aa: CASSDTGASTDTQYF; CDR3nt: TGTGCCAGCAGTGATACAGGGGCTAGCACAGATACGCAGTATTTT; j_gene: TRBJ2-3; v_gene: TRBV28; d_gene: TRBD1
CDR3aa: CASSLSRGYEQYF; CDR3nt: TGTGCCAGCAGTTTGTCTAGGGGCTACGAGCAGTACTTC; j_gene: TRBJ2-7; v_gene: TRBV27; d_gene: NA
CDR3aa: CASSFKGEAFF; CDR3nt: TGTGCCAGCAGTTTTAAGGGAGAAGCTTTCTTT; j_gene: TRBJ1-1; v_gene: TRBV28; d_gene: NA
CDR3aa: CATGDEQFF; CDR3nt: TGTGCCACCGGCGATGAGCAGTTCTTC; j_gene: TRBJ2-1; v_gene: TRBV6-5; d_gene: NA